This T cell receptor beta chain was obtained from a study of control samples from healthy donors and cancer patients. In germline, CDR1 is MNHNS, CDR2 SASEGT. Trimming removed 3 bases at V and 1 base at J, with 13 bases between. CDR3 length equals 16 residues. Assay used: immunoSEQ multiplex PCR; TCRdb lists only in-frame clones, some missing. The sample shows fewer than 50,000 clones, around 94% of them seen only once. This clone was counted between two and nine times. Sequencing was done on a sample of PBMCs. This receptor was identified in a man aged 25-40 years with colorectal cancer. The chain joins TRBV6-1 to TRBJ1-5, with unresolved D. CDR3 sequence (DNA): TGTGCCAGCAGTGATTATCTGAGAGGGAGCAATCAGCCCCAGCATTTT. This sequence encodes CASSDYLRGSNQPQHF.